The entry below gives a single T cell receptor beta chain sequence along with its context. The antigen remains undetermined. Sequencing was performed with immunoSEQ multiplex PCR; in TCRdb, only in-frame clones are kept and a portion is missing. The table includes around 150,000 clones, around 90% detected once. This sample was included in a study of T cell responses to AZD1222 COVID-19 vaccine. Whether given at about 4 or about 12 weeks, second doses were pooled. The junction had 11 bases not matched to a gene; V was cut back by 4 bases and J by 5 bases. The germline V gene encodes CDR1 LNHDA and CDR2 SQIVND (reference sequence). The CDR3 spans 16 residues. Broader study findings: A reported finding is that nearly half of spike-specific TCRs target unmutated variant regions. AZD1222 recipients seropositive at baseline numbered only 5 or 6.

This specimen consisted of peripheral blood, obtained 28 days after the second AZD1222 dose. This sequence was found in an adult who received the AZD1222 COVID-19 vaccine. The chain links TRBV19 to TRBJ2-1, with TRBD1 matching over 7 bases. The DNA of the CDR3 is TGTGCCAGTAGTACCAGACAGGGAAAGGGGGACAATGAGCAGTTCTTC. This encodes CASSTRQGKGDNEQFF. Combining the CDR3 with reference TRBV19 and TRBJ2-1 gives the whole variable domain DGGITQSPKYLFRKEGQNVTLSCEQNLNHDAMYWYRQDPGQGLRLIYYSQIVNDFQKGDIAEGYSVSREKKESFPLTVTSAQKNPTAFYLCASSTRQGKGDNEQFFGPGTRLTVL.